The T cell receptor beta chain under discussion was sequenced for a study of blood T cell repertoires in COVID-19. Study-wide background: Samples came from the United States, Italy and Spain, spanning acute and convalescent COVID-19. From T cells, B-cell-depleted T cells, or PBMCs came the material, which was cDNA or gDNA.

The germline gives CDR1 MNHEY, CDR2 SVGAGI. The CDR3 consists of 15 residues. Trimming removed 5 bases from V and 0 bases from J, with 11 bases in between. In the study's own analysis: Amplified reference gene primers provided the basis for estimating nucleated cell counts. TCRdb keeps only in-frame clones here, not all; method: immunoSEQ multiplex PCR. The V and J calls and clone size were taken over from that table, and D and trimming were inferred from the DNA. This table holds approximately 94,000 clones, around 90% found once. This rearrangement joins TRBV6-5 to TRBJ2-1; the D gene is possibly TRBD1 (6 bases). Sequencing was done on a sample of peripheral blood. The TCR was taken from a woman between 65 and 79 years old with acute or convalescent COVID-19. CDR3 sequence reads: CASSRQVSSYNEQFF. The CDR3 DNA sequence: TGTGCCAGCAGTCGACAGGTTAGCTCCTACAATGAGCAGTTCTTC.